The 4 T cell receptor beta chains reported below all come from one sample, sequenced in a study of shared clonotypes between healthy human individuals. Here immunoSEQ multiplex PCR was the method, and the copy in TCRdb shows in-frame clones only, minus some. The data show approximately 2.3 million clones, roughly 93% seen once. The sequencing sample was made of naive CD4+ T cells from PBMCs. The subset is: CD45RA+ positively selected. The receptors were gathered from a man younger than 30 in good health. Some clones in this sample may be carry-over from other donors' samples.

This rearrangement joins TRBV28 to TRBJ1-1; unclear D gene. V lost 6 bases to trimming and J lost 6 bases, with 17 bases between them. Germline V gene sequence: CDR1 MDHEN, CDR2 SYDVKM. This CDR3 is built from 14 residues. CDR3 coding DNA: TGTGCCAGCAGCCTTCGACCTTGGGAGGCTGAAGCTTTCTTT. Its protein product is CASSLRPWEAEAFF.

This clone was seen more than once but under ten times. V and J are TRBV18 and TRBJ1-5; D is unresolved. This CDR3 comprises 16 residues. The V and J ends lost 0 bases and 6 bases respectively, with 15 bases between them. The germline CDR1 and CDR2 sequences are KGHSH and LQKENI. The CDR3 DNA sequence: TGTGCCAGCTCACCACCGGCAGTGGGGATCGCTCAGCCCCAGCATTTT. It translates to CASSPPAVGIAQPQHF.

The chain couples TRBV2 to TRBJ2-4; possible D gene TRBD2, 6 bases. The ends were cut back, 8 bases at V and 2 bases at J, with 10 bases in the middle. CDR3 length equals 13 residues. The germline gives CDR1 SNHLY, CDR2 FYNNEI. The CDR3 spells CASWEESKNIQYF. The CDR3 nucleotides read TGTGCCAGCTGGGAGGAGTCCAAAAACATTCAGTACTTC.

Of note for this clone: Other nucleotide sequences from this sample produce the same CDR3. The genes are TRBV5-1 and TRBJ2-7; no firm D call. Germline V gene lookup returns CDR1 SGHRS and CDR2 YFSETQ. Trimming removed 1 base at V and 3 bases at J, with 2 bases between. This CDR3 contains 11 residues. CDR3 loop: CASSLNYEQYF. The CDR3 DNA sequence: TGCGCCAGCAGCTTGAACTACGAGCAGTACTTC.